These T cell receptor beta chains were read from a single sample in a study of cytomegalovirus exposure and HLA in healthy donors. Profiled with immunoSEQ multiplex PCR; TCRdb holds only in-frame clones, not every one. In the table there are about 180,000 clones, almost 85% of which are singletons. The sample was PBMCs. The receptors shown here come from a boy younger than 10 in good health and CMV-seronegative. Each CDR3 is given with its conserved first and last residue. The D gene is left open where the match is weak. Some rows have no size entry. The others give once, few or many, or a class for an expanded clone.

>once|TRBJ1-1|TRBV11-3|.
TGTGCCAGCAGCAAAGGGGTACCCACTGAAGCTTTCTTT
CASSKGVPTEAFF
>.|TRBJ2-7|TRBV2|TRBD2
TGTGCCAGCAGCGCTAGCGGCTACGAGCAGTACTTC
CASSASGYEQYF
>few|TRBJ2-3|TRBV4-1|TRBD2
TGCGCCAGCAGCCAGTTAGCGGGTACAGATACGCAGTATTTT
CASSQLAGTDTQYF
>once|TRBJ1-2|TRBV27|TRBD1
TGTGCCAGCAGTATAACAGGGGGCTATGGCTACACCTTC
CASSITGGYGYTF
>.|TRBJ1-1|TRBV29-1|.
TGCAGCGTTGAAGGAAGCAGGGGTTCCACTGAAGCTTTCTTT
CSVEGSRGSTEAFF
>.|TRBJ1-1|TRBV5-1|TRBD1
TGCGCCAGCAGCACGGACAGGGAAGGTTTTAAGAACACTGAAGCTTTCTTT
CASSTDREGFKNTEAFF
>.|TRBJ2-7|TRBV7-2|TRBD2
TGTGCCAGCAGCTCCGGCGTGCCCGGGGGGGAGCAGTACTTC
CASSSGVPGGEQYF
>.|TRBJ2-3|TRBV10-3|.
TGTGCCATCAGCTCTAGCACAGATACGCAGTATTTT
CAISSSTDTQYF
>.|TRBJ2-1|TRBV6-1|TRBD2
TGTGCCAGCAGTGAAATGTTAGCGGGGGACTACAATGAGCAGTTCTTC
CASSEMLAGDYNEQFF
>.|TRBJ1-2|TRBV30|TRBD1
TGTGCTTTCTTTGGGGGACAGCGCTATGGCTACACCTTC
CAFFGGQRYGYTF
>once|TRBJ2-7|TRBV15|TRBD1
TGTGCCACCAGCAGATCAATCCGGGACAGAGACATTCGCGAGCAGTACTTC
CATSRSIRDRDIREQYF
>.|TRBJ2-1|TRBV27|TRBD2
TGTGCCAGCAGTTCTAGCGGGACCTACAATGAGCAGTTCTTC
CASSSSGTYNEQFF
>.|TRBJ2-5|TRBV18|.
TGTGCCAGCTCACCGTCCGGGGGCCAAGAGACCCAGTACTTC
CASSPSGGQETQYF
>.|TRBJ2-3|TRBV11-2|.
TGTGCCAGCAGCTTTGGAGCTAACACAGATACGCAGTATTTT
CASSFGANTDTQYF
>.|TRBJ2-7|TRBV5-1|TRBD1
TGCGCCAGCAGCCCAGTTGGGACAGGGGGCCGCGAGCAGTACTTC
CASSPVGTGGREQYF
>once|TRBJ1-4|TRBV5-1|.
TGCGCCAGCAGCTGGGACATTGCAACTAATGAAAAACTGTTTTTT
CASSWDIATNEKLFF
>.|TRBJ2-7|TRBV6-5|.
TGTGCCAGCAGTTACTGGCAGGGTCACCACGAGCAGTACTTC
CASSYWQGHHEQYF
>.|TRBJ1-1|TRBV30|TRBD1
TGTGCCTGGAGTGGGACAGGGGACACTGAAGCTTTCTTT
CAWSGTGDTEAFF
>.|TRBJ2-7|TRBV18|.
TGTGCCAGCTCACCATCCGCCTACGAGCAGTACTTC
CASSPSAYEQYF
>.|TRBJ2-7|TRBV5-6|.
TGTGCCAGCAGAGAGGCCAGCACCTACGAGCAGTACTTC
CASREASTYEQYF
>.|TRBJ2-7|TRBV2|TRBD2
TGTGCCAGCAGCGGAGCGGGGCGCTCCTACGAGCAGTACTTC
CASSGAGRSYEQYF
>.|TRBJ2-1|TRBV11-2|.
TGTGCCAGCAGCTTATCAACGCCGGATGAGCAGTTCTTC
CASSLSTPDEQFF
>.|TRBJ1-1|TRBV6-4|.
TGTGCCAGCAGTGAACAGGGCTGGAACACTGAAGCTTTCTTT
CASSEQGWNTEAFF
>.|TRBJ2-3|TRBV10-3|TRBD2
TGTGCCGTCGGACTAGCGGGAGCGGGTACGCAGTATTTT
CAVGLAGAGTQYF
>.|TRBJ1-1|TRBV6-1|.
TGTGCCAGCACCCCCTACGATGAAGCTTTCTTT
CASTPYDEAFF
>.|TRBJ1-1|TRBV7-9|TRBD1
TGTGCCAGCAGCTCTGACCGGGACAGTGAAGCTTTCTTT
CASSSDRDSEAFF
>.|TRBJ1-4|TRBV7-9|.
TGTGCCAGCAGCCCCTCAGGGTTTGGGAATGAAAAACTGTTTTTT
CASSPSGFGNEKLFF
>.|TRBJ2-2|TRBV2|.
TGTGCCAGCAGTACAGGAGCCGGGACCGGGGAGCTGTTTTTT
CASSTGAGTGELFF
>.|TRBJ2-7|TRBV6-1|.
TGTGCCGGACAACGGCCAGGGGCCTACGAGCAGTACTTC
CAGQRPGAYEQYF
>.|TRBJ1-1|TRBV11-3|.
TGTGCCAGCAGCTTATCGGGACAGAACACTGAAGCTTTCTTT
CASSLSGQNTEAFF
>.|TRBJ2-5|TRBV6-1|.
TGTGCCAGCAGTTTAGGAGGGGCTTCCCAAGAGACCCAGTACTTC
CASSLGGASQETQYF
>.|TRBJ2-5|TRBV6-6|.
TGTGCCAGCAGCCAGGGTACGAAGCAGTACTTC
CASSQGTKQYF
>.|TRBJ1-2|TRBV30|TRBD1
TGTGCCTGGGGCGGACAGGCCCGCCCAGGCTACACCTTC
CAWGGQARPGYTF
>.|TRBJ2-7|TRBV5-8|TRBD1
TGTGCCAGCAGCCAAGACAGGGGGAACTACGAGCAGTACTTC
CASSQDRGNYEQYF
>.|TRBJ2-7|TRBV7-9|TRBD2
TGTGCCAGCAGCTCCCCCTTTGGTAGCGGGAGACACGAGCAGTACTTC
CASSSPFGSGRHEQYF
>.|TRBJ2-7|TRBV29-1|TRBD1
TGCAGCGTTGGACAGGGGGCGCCCGAGCAGTACTTC
CSVGQGAPEQYF
>few|TRBJ2-7|TRBV13|.
TGTGCCAGCCGGGCTCAGGGCAGCGAGCAGTACTTC
CASRAQGSEQYF
>.|TRBJ2-7|TRBV5-6|TRBD2
TGTGCCAGCAGCTTAGCGGGAGGGTTCTACGAGCAGTACTTC
CASSLAGGFYEQYF
>.|TRBJ2-3|TRBV7-6|TRBD1
TGTGCCAGCAGCTTATCTAACCCGGGACAGGGCTTCACAGATACGCAGTATTTT
CASSLSNPGQGFTDTQYF
>.|TRBJ2-1|TRBV15|TRBD1
TGTGCCACCAGCAGAGAGCTTGAGACAGGGTTTGATGAGCAGTTCTTC
CATSRELETGFDEQFF
>.|TRBJ2-1|TRBV2|TRBD1
TGTGCCAGCAGTGGGGACAGTTTATACAATGAGCAGTTCTTC
CASSGDSLYNEQFF
>.|TRBJ2-2|TRBV10-2|TRBD2
TGCGCCAGCAGCATCGGGACTAGCGACACCGGGGAGCTGTTTTTT
CASSIGTSDTGELFF